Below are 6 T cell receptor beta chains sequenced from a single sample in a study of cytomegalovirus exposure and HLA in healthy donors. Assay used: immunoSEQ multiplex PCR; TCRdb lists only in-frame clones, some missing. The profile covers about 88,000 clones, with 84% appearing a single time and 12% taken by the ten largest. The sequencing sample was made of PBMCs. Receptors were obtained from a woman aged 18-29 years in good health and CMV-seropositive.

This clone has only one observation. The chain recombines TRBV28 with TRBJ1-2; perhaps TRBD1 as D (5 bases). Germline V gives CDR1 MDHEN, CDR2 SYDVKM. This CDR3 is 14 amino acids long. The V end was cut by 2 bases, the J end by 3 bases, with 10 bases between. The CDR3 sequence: CASSLDSNYYGYTF. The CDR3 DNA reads TGTGCCAGCAGTTTAGACAGCAACTACTATGGCTACACCTTC.

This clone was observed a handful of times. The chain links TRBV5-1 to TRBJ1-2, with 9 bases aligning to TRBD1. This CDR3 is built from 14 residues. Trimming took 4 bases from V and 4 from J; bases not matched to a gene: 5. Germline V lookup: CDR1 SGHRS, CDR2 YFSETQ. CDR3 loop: CASSGRTGAYGYTF. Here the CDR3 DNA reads TGCGCCAGCAGCGGAAGGACAGGGGCCTATGGCTACACCTTC.

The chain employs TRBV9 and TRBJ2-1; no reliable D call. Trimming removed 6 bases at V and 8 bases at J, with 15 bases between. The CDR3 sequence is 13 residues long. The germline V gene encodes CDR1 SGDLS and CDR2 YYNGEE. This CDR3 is CASTLRPNDEQFF. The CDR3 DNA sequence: TGTGCCAGCACACTACGTCCCAACGATGAGCAGTTCTTC.

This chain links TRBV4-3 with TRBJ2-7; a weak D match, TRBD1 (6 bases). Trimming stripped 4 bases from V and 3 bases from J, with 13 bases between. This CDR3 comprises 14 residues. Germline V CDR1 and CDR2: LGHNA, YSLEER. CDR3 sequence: CASSRGQGHYEQYF. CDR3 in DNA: TGCGCCAGCAGCCGGGGCCAGGGGCACTACGAGCAGTACTTC.

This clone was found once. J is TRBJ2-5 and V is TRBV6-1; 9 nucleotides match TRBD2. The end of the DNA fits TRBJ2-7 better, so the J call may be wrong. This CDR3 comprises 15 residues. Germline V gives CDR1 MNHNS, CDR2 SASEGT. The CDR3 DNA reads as TGTGCCAGCATGGGGACTAGCAATCCCTCCTACGAGCAGTACTTC. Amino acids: CASMGTSNPSYEQYF.

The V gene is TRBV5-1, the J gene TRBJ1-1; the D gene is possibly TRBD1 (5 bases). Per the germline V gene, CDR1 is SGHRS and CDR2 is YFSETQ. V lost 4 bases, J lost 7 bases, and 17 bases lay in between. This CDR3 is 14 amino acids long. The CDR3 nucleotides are TGCGCCAGCAGCCAACGGGGGGGAGATTATGAAGCTTTCTTT. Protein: CASSQRGGDYEAFF.